This TCR beta chain was identified during a study of human T cells and chemical hapten exposure. At the level of the study: During the approximately 24-week study period, patients had diphenylcyclopropenone applied to the scalp every week.

TCRdb independently ran MiXCR on the RACE reads; one entry per CDR3 protein. The sample yields around 360,000 distinct CDR3 sequences, around 6% seen once. The V end lost 5 bases, the J end lost 3 bases, and 12 bases lay between the germline ends. Germline CDR1 and CDR2: MNHEY and SVGAGI. The CDR3 has 14 amino acids. As for time point: patch test 2, 6 weeks after DPC sensitization. Stated treatment: therapeutic diphenylcyclopropenone sensitization with weekly scalp DPC. Turning to this clonotype: A read error may explain this, as a much larger clone is one base away.

Specimen: whole blood, collected in connection with sensitization to the hapten diphenylcyclopropenone (DPC). The chain is built from TRBV6-5 and TRBJ2-3, with a weak D call TRBD1 (5 bases). The receptor comes from a woman between 18 and 29 years old with alopecia areata. Some clones in this sample may be carry-over from other donors' samples. CDR3 DNA sequence: TGTGCCAGCAGTCAGGACATGGGGACAGATACGCAGTATTTT. Protein: CASSQDMGTDTQYF.